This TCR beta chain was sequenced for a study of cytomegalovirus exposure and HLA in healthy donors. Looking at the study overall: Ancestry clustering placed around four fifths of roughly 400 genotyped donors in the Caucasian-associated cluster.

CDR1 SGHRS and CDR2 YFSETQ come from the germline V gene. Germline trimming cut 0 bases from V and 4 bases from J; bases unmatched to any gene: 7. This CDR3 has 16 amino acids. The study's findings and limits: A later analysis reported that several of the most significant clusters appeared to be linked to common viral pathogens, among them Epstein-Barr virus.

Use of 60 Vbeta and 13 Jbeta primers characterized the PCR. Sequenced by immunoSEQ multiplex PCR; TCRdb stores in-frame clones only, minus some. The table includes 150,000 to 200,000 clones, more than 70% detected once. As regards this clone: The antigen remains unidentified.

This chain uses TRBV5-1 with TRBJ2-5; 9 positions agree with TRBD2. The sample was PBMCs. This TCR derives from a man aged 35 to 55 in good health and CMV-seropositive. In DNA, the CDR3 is TGCGCCAGCAGCTTGGCAGCTAGCGGGAAAGGAGAGACCCAGTACTTC. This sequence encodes CASSLAASGKGETQYF.